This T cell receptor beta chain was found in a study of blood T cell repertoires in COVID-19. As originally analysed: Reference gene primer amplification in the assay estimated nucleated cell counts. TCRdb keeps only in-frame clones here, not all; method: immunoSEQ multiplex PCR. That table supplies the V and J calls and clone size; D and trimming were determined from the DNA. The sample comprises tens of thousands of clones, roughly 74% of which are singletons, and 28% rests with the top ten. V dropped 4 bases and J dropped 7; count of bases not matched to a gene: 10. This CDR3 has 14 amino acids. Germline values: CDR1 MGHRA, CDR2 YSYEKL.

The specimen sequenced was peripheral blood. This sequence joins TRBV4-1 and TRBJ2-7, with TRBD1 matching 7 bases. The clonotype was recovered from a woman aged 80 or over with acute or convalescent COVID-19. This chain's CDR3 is CASSPLNRGSEQYF. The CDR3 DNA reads TGCGCCAGCAGCCCGTTAAACAGGGGCAGTGAGCAGTACTTC.